Listed here is a single TCR beta chain. It has no known antigen specificity. No base qualities exist here, and no much larger clone lies one base off it. Exclusion was applied to patients with uncontrolled infections, other autoimmune diseases, pregnancy or lactation. Diagnoses relied on clinical symptoms, serum thyroxine and TRAb, thyroid ultrasound and orbital computed tomography. Total RNA was extracted using Trizol reagent, and RNA quality was assessed on an Agilent 2100 Bioanalyzer. The TCR beta CDR3 regions were amplified from the RNA transcripts. A first-round RT-PCR of the TCR CDR3 used the HTBI primer set with the Qiagen OneStep RT-PCR kit. Libraries were constructed in a second round of multiplex PCR, after which size selection and purification were performed. Libraries were sequenced paired-end with 100 bp reads on an Illumina HiSeq2000. In the authors' own workflow: Raw data were processed with SOAPnuke, discarding reads with adapters, uncalled bases, mean Phred below 15, or no exact constant-primer or identifier match. High-quality paired reads were merged with COPE v1.2.5, and unique nucleotide sequences were defined as clonotypes. MiTCR v1.1 was used to align clonotypes to the IMGT TRBV, TRBD and TRBJ reference segments. Only V-J combinations with frequency above 0.0001, covering 99% to 99.2% of repertoires, were analysed. A TCS score was defined as the ratio between F50 (clonal expansion) and ExV (chaos), using BLOSUM62-based TCRdist between CDR3 peptides within each V-J. Welch's t-statistics and random forest reduced 500 to 650 V-J features to fewer than 15, which were used in a naive Bayes classifier (R e1071). The Morisita-Horn index was used to measure how similar the thyroid and blood repertoires were. Clones were called with MiXCR by TCRdb after fastp trimmed the public reads at Q25, and only in-frame beta chains were retained. Every entry covers one CDR3 protein and lists the most common genes and DNA from its rows. V and J calls and clone size were set by TCRdb, not the authors. For this sample there are hundreds of thousands of distinct CDR3 sequences; about 45% appear just once. Clones ranked in the top ten supply approximately 6.8% of the sample.

This entry comes from a study of T cells in Graves' hyperthyroidism and ophthalmopathy (dated by TCRdb to the late 2010s). Study-wide context: A discovery cohort of 95 to 100 patients, 43 with Graves' ophthalmopathy and more than 55 with stable Graves' hyperthyroidism, was used to find distinguishing TCR V-J signatures. The 85 to 100 discovery patients were randomly split 7:3 into training and test sets. TCR Vbeta CDR3 sequencing of 120 to 150 peripheral blood samples (approximately 44 ophthalmopathy, about 74 hyperthyroidism and roughly 17 progressor patients) is reported in the paper. Prospective prediction of ophthalmopathy was tested in an independent validation cohort of 18 to 20 hyperthyroidism patients and some 17 patients who later progressed to ophthalmopathy. Once sampling was done, hyperthyroidism patients were given methimazole at a starting dose of 30 mg daily, whereas ophthalmopathy patients were given high-dose intravenous methylprednisolone. The study also compared thyroid tissue and blood T-cell repertoires from roughly 6 Graves' hyperthyroidism patients. The research as a whole found: In cross-validation, a model built on a 13 V-J signature told ophthalmopathy apart from stable hyperthyroidism with 85% to 90% sensitivity and 81% to 82% specificity, and in testing the same model reached 80%/75%. During validation, the model predicted progression to ophthalmopathy a median of about 6.5 months ahead of onset, with approximately 70% sensitivity and about 75% specificity. No statistical method was used to fix the sample size in advance, and group allocation was not hidden from the investigators. Most expanded thyroid clonotypes (frequency above 0.001) were also detected in blood, a finding suggesting that blood repertoires may reflect thyroid immune responses.

The CDR3 contains 14 residues, cysteine and phenylalanine counted. Only the CDR3 region is kept as DNA, spanning 42 bases read in frame from base 1. The germline V gene supplies CDR1 MNHNS and CDR2 SASEGT. V and J are truncated by 5 bases and 7 bases respectively, leaving an intervening sequence of 12 bases. Rearrangement joined TRBV6-1 to TRBJ1-6; perhaps TRBD1 is the D gene, with 5 bases matching. What was sequenced was peripheral blood or thyroid tissue (not recorded which). This TCR was recovered from an adult man with Graves' disease, either hyperthyroidism or ophthalmopathy (not recorded which). The CDR3 amino acid sequence is: CASSRGVANSPLHF. The bases read TGTGCCAGCAGTCGGGGGGTAGCGAATTCACCCCTCCACTTT.